The 4 T cell receptor beta chains presented below share a single source sample, sequenced in a study of shared clonotypes between healthy human individuals (dated by TCRdb to about 2020). Library construction relied on the immunoSEQ multiplex PCR assay. TCRdb stores this immuneACCESS table with in-frame sequences only. Part of the clones is absent; in the studies checked, under half of the shortfall reflects unresolved V genes, and no reason is known for the rest. This sample has some 1 million clones in its table, and about 70% of those were observed once. The ten largest clonotypes hold roughly 1.5% of the sample. Sequenced: memory CD4+ T cells sorted from blood. This specimen's cell subset or site label, interpreted: CD45RA-negative fraction. The receptor source for this set is a man aged 18 to 30 in good health.

Concerning this clone itself: Other DNA sequences within the sample encode an identical CDR3. This sequence joins TRBV30 and TRBJ2-3; TRBD2 matches at 7 bases. The germline gives CDR1 GTSNPN, CDR2 SVGIG (reference sequence). The trim removed 3 bases at V and 0 bases at J, leaving 0 bases unmatched. The CDR3 runs to 13 residues. CDR3 sequence (DNA): TGTGCCTGGAGCGGGGGGAGCACAGATACGCAGTATTTT. It specifies CAWSGGSTDTQYF.

The rearrangement joins TRBV6-5 to TRBJ2-2; TRBD2 matches at 7 bases. CDR3 length: 14 residues. Germline CDR1 is MNHEY and CDR2 is SVGAGI. With 6 bases clipped from V and 1 base from J, the junction kept 2 bases outside the gene matches. For the CDR3, the DNA is TGTGCCAGCAGATGGGAGGGGAACACCGGGGAGCTGTTTTTT. It translates to CASRWEGNTGELFF.

The J gene is TRBJ1-2, the V gene TRBV5-1; tentative D call: TRBD1 (5 bases). The CDR3 is made up of 13 amino acids. In germline, CDR1 is SGHRS, CDR2 YFSETQ. V was shortened by 3 bases and J by 3 bases, with 9 bases between the two germline ends. The CDR3 loop reads CASSSGSDYGYTF. CDR3 nucleotide sequence: TGCGCCAGCAGCTCAGGGTCTGACTATGGCTACACCTTC.

This clone was counted once. The chain combines TRBV7-2 with TRBJ2-7, with D possibly TRBD1 on 6 matching bases. The V end lost 4 bases, the J end lost 0 bases, and 13 bases lay between the germline ends. Germline V gene data show CDR1 as SGHTA and CDR2 as FQGNSA. The CDR3 totals 15 residues. The CDR3 sequence is CASSSGQPGSYEQYF. In DNA, the CDR3 is TGTGCCAGCAGCTCCGGACAGCCCGGCTCCTACGAGCAGTACTTC.